This T cell receptor beta chain stems from a study of a mutant IDH1 vaccine in newly diagnosed glioma. Overall study context: Sex distribution of treated patients was roughly 60% male and about 38% female; mean age was around 42 years.

On this clone: Antigen specificity is unknown.

Measured with immunoSEQ multiplex PCR; TCRdb has only the in-frame clones, and not every one. This table has about 51,000 clones, about 83% appearing once. The study, taken as a whole, reports: Seemingly, pseudoprogression had no relation to changes in the top peripheral T cell clonotypes.

Time point of the sample: baseline, week 1 (first vaccination visit). Treatment here: pre-vaccination baseline after standard-of-care therapy. Between the trimmed V and J ends, which lost 5 bases and 0 bases, there was a span of 8 bases. The CDR3 runs to 13 residues. Germline-derived CDR1 and CDR2 are GTSNPN and SVGIG (reference sequence). The input for sequencing was PBMCs, taken from a glioma patient treated with radiotherapy, temozolomide or both. The sequence was obtained from a middle-aged woman with glioma. This chain connects TRBV30 to TRBJ1-3, with D hard to call. The CDR3 sequence: CAWGVNSGNTIYF. The CDR3 DNA reads as TGTGCCTGGGGAGTAAACTCTGGAAACACCATATATTTT.